This T cell receptor (beta chain) was found in a study of T cell responses to AZD1222 COVID-19 vaccine. Assay: immunoSEQ multiplex PCR; the TCRdb copy retains only in-frame clones and omits some. The table has around 150,000 clones, 94% seen once; the top ten hold 0.95% to 1.5%. The sample consisted of peripheral blood, taken on day 0 of AZD1222 vaccination. The receptor was isolated from an adult in good health.

CDR3 residues: CASSFDTAGTEAFF. The CDR3 DNA reads TGCGCCAGCAGCTTTGACACAGCGGGGACTGAAGCTTTCTTT. V gene TRBV5-1 combines with J gene TRBJ1-1, with unresolved D. Germline V lookup: CDR1 SGHRS, CDR2 YFSETQ. The V and J ends lost 2 bases and 5 bases respectively, with 13 bases between them. This CDR3 contains 14 residues. Full variable domain (rest looked up from reference TRBV5-1 and TRBJ1-1): KAGVTQTPRYLIKTRGQQVTLSCSPISGHRSVSWYQQTPGQGLQFLFEYFSETQRNKGNFPGRFSGRQFSNSRSEMNVSTLELGDSALYLCASSFDTAGTEAFFGQGTRLTVV.